This TCR beta chain appears in the sequencing data of a study of liver allograft versus peripheral blood T cells. Study-wide background: Hepatic allograft T cell receptor repertoires were evaluated relative to those present in recipients' peripheral blood.

Study findings and constraints: Repertoires found inside liver allografts reportedly differed from T cell receptor repertoires in peripheral blood.

TCRdb reprocessed the reads via MiXCR and lists one record per CDR3 protein. Of more than 3,000 distinct CDR3 sequences listed, 14% are singletons. This CDR3 has 18 residues. V lost 4 bases to trimming and J lost 6 bases; unmatched junction nucleotides: 18. The germline CDR1 and CDR2 sequences are SGHNT and YYREEE (reference sequence). This clonotype showed up just a few times. Its specificity is not known. This chain connects TRBV5-4 to TRBJ2-1; 8 bases match TRBD2. The origin of this receptor is a human patient who had a liver transplant. The T cells may come from the graft donor. The CDR3, as DNA: TGTGCCAGCAGCGGGCCCAGTGGCGGGGGGCAAGGGCGCAATGAGCAGTTCTTC. It translates to CASSGPSGGGQGRNEQFF.